The clone carrying this T cell receptor beta chain was recorded a few times. Its antigen is currently unknown. The sample comes from a study of early T cells in non-severe SARS-CoV-2 infection. Study-level background: Sequencing targeted bulk RNA from unsorted whole blood, leaving chains unpaired. Findings of the study overall: Database matching using VDJdb favored anti-spike CD8 responses, with private and CD4 specificities left missing.

The TCR library protocol attached unique molecular identifiers to the individual cDNA molecules. In TCRdb, the 5' RACE reads were re-called with MiXCR into one record per CDR3 protein. In the table there are 110,000 or so distinct CDR3 sequences, around an eighth of which are singletons. V lost 0 bases and J 13 bases, leaving 13 bases between the germline ends. CDR1 is SGHAT and CDR2 is FQNNGV in the germline V gene. CDR3 size: 14 residues. The rearrangement links TRBV11-2 to TRBJ1-6; D not resolved. Material: whole blood. This clonotype was sampled from an adult who was a healthcare worker with PCR-confirmed SARS-CoV-2 infection or an uninfected control (not recorded which). The DNA of the CDR3 is TGTGCCAGCAGCTTAGAGGGTTCGGGCTCCCCCCTCCACTTT. Its protein product is CASSLEGSGSPLHF.